This T cell receptor (beta chain) was identified in a study of identical twins. Study conclusions and caveats: In drawing conclusions, the study used cross-sectional statistical analysis and did not follow the same donors.

Unique molecular identifiers were present on the cDNA, and a universal primer site came from template switching. TCRdb recomputed calls from the 5' RACE reads with MiXCR, one row per CDR3 protein. The table records just over 450,000 distinct CDR3 sequences, approximately 15% of them present only once. V was trimmed by 1 base and J by 2 bases, leaving 9 bases between them. This CDR3 has 14 residues. CDR1 and CDR2 from the germline V gene are SGHAT and FQDESV (reference sequence). A note on this clonotype: What it binds is not known.

The same sample was also used in a study of yellow fever vaccine responses in identical twins.

The rearrangement links TRBV11-1 to TRBJ2-7; unclear D gene. The specimen sequenced was CD4+ T cells sorted from blood. The sequence was collected from a woman in her late teens or twenties in good health. CDR3 nucleotides: TGTGCCAGCAGCTTAGGACCGGTGACCTACGAGCAGTACTTC. Translation gives CASSLGPVTYEQYF.